This TCR beta chain derives from a study of blood T cell repertoires in COVID-19. Study-wide background: Recovered status applied to Cohort 3 donors who had two consecutive negative PCRs. It also applied to those with clearance or with symptom resolution. T cells, B-cell-depleted T cells, or PBMCs supplied cDNA or gDNA.

Original processing notes: Amplification of reference gene primers was used by the study to estimate nucleated cell counts. Assay used: immunoSEQ multiplex PCR; TCRdb lists only in-frame clones, some missing. V, J and clone size reflect that table, while D and trimming were determined from the DNA. Among 200,000 or so clones listed, about nine tenths were seen once. V lost 3 bases to trimming and J lost 6 bases; unmatched junction nucleotides: 2. The CDR3 contains 14 residues. CDR1 is ENHRY and CDR2 is SYGVKD in the germline V gene. The source material was PBMCs or T cells enriched from blood (not recorded which). This chain uses TRBV10-3 with TRBJ1-6, with 7 bases lining up with TRBD1. The receptor comes from a man aged 25-45 years in a cohort exposed to, infected with or recovered from COVID-19 (not recorded which). CDR3 nucleotide sequence: TGTGCCATCAGTGACAGGGGGTTTAATTCACCCCTCCACTTT. Residues: CAISDRGFNSPLHF.